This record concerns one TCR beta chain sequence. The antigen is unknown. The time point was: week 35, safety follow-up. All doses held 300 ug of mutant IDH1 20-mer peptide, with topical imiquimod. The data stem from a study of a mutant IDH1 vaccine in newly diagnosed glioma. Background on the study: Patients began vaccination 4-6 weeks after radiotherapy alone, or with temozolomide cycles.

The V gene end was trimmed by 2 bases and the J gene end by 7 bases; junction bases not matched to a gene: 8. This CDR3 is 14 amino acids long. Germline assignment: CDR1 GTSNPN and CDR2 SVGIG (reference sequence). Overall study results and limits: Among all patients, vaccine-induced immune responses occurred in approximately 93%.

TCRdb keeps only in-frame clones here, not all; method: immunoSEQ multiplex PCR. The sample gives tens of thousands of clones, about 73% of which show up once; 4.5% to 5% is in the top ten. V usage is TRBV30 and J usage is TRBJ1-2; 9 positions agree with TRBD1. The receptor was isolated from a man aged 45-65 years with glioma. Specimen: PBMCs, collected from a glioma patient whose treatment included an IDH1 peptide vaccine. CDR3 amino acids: CAWSLPTGGGGYTF. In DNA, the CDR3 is TGTGCCTGGAGTCTCCCAACAGGGGGCGGTGGCTACACCTTC.